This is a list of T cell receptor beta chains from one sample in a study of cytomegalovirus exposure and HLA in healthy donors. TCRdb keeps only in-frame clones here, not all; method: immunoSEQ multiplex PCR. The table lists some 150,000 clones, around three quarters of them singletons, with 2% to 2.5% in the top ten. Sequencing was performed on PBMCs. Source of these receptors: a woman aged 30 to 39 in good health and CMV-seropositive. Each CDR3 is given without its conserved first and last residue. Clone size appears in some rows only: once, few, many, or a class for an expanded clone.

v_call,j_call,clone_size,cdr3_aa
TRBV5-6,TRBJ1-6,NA,ASSLGQGSSPLH
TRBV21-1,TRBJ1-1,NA,ASSDRQGSRCLNTEAF
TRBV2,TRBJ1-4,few,ASSYSDWMF
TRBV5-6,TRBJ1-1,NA,ASSLGFRTGGKTEAF
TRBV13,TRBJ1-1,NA,ASSASGTGLTEAF
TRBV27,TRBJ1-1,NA,ASMRTGGGHTEAF
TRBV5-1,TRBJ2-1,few,ASSREAASGYNEQF
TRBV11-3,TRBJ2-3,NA,ASSFTGTAQDTQY
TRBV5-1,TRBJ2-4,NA,ASSLGGHWSLRAKNIQY
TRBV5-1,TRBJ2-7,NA,ASSSNRPGYEQY
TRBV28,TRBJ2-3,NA,AIKPGADTQY
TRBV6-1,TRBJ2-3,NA,ASSVSEGADTQY
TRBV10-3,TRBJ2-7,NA,AISERQGFYEQY
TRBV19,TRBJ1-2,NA,ASSRGQGNYGYT
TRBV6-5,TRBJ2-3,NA,ASSARGATDTQY
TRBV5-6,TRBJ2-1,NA,ASSLVGGSSYNEQF
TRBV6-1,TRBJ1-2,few,ASSDQRGIYGYT
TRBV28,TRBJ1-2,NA,ASSSGGNYGYT
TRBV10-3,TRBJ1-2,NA,AISESGGGGGYT
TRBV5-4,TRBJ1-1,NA,ASSLGRGTEAF
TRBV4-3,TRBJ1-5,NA,ASSQVGGNQPQH
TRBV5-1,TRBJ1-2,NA,ASSQTGTGSGYT
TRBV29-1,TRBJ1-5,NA,SVEDFFGQVSNQPQH
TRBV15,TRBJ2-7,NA,ATSRSRGTSGIYEQY
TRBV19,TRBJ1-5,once,ASMGGQGFTGQPQH
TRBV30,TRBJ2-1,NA,AWRRKGLRGNEQF
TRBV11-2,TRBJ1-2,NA,ASSLGLDYGYT
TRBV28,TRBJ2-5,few,ASSSGGQRQETQY